This T cell receptor (beta chain) was recovered during a study of somatic mutations in cytotoxic T cells in rheumatoid arthritis. The study, taken as a whole, reports: CD8+ T-cell clonality did not differ significantly between rheumatoid arthritis patients and age-matched healthy controls.

TCRdb's table, derived via immunoSEQ multiplex PCR, lists solely in-frame clones and lacks some. The table lists 7,400 or so clones, approximately 90% of them singletons, with roughly 25% in the top ten. To note about this clone: Its cognate antigen is unknown.

The CDR3 contains 15 residues. Germline loops: CDR1 MNHNY, CDR2 SVGAGI (reference sequence). With 9 bases removed from V and 1 base from J, the gap between germline ends came to 16 bases. The chain couples TRBV6-6 to TRBJ2-1; possible D gene TRBD2, 6 bases. Sequencing input: CD8+ T cells sorted from blood. The TCR was taken from a woman in her seventies with rheumatoid arthritis. CDR3 region: CASVPGAVSYNEQFF. The CDR3 DNA reads TGTGCCAGTGTGCCGGGAGCAGTTTCCTACAATGAGCAGTTCTTC.